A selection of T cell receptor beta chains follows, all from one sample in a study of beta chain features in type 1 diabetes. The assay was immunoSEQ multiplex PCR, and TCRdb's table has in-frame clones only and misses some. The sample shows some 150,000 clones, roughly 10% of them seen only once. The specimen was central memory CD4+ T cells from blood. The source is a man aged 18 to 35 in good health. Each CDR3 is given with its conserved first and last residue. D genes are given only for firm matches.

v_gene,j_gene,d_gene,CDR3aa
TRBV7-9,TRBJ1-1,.,CASERLIEAFF
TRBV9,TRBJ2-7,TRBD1,CASSVGDRAYEQYF
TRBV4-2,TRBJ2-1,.,CASSHPSYNEQFF
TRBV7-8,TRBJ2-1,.,CASSLGTGEQFF
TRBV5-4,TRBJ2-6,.,CASSQGSDPWGANVLTF
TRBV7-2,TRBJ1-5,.,CASSLRDQPQHF
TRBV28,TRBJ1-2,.,CASSLFRGYTF
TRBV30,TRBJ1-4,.,CAWRSRGLAWGEKLFF
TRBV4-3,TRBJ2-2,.,CASSQEYPSAGELFF
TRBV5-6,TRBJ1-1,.,CASSFVGTSEAFF
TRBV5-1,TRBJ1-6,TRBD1,CASSPTTGTGGSPLHF
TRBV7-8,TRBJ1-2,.,CASSATTGLGYGYTF
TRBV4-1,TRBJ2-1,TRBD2,CASSQGGRTNNEQFF
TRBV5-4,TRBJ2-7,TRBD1,CASSRDRAYEQYF
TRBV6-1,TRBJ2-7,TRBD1,CASSEGGTGVYEQYF
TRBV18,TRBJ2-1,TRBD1,CASSPRGQGPNNEQFF
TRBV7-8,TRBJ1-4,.,CASSSTGFEKLFF
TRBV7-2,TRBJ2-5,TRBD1,CASSRDRGQETQYF
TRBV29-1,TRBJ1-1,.,CSVWVYTEAFF
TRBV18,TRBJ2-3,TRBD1,CASSQQGAARADTQYF
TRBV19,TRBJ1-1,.,CASSRTGNTEAFF
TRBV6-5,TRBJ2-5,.,CASSYSGAAQETQYF
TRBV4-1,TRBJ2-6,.,CASSQVTAGANVLTF
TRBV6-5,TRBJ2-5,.,CARPGQETQYF
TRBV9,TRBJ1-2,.,CASSVGTEGYTF
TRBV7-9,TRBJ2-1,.,CASSLARGLRDEQFF
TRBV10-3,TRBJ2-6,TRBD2,CAIPAGVTLAGANVLTF
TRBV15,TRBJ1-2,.,CATSRERGLKVYTF
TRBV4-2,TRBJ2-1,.,CASSQDIHSRDNEQFF
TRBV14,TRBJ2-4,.,CASSHYRGRADIQYF
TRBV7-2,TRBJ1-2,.,CASNRNPRHNYGYTF
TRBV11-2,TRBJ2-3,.,CASSLDLDRSDTQYF
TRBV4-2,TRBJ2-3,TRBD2,CASSPLVGGAKDTQYF
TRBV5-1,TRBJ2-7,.,CASSRGEGWTYEQYF
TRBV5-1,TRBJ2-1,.,CASSLAGARNEQFF
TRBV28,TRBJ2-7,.,CASSARGTAHYEQYF
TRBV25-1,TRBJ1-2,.,CASSGPRAGINYGYTF
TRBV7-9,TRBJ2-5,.,CASRGIQGAETQYF
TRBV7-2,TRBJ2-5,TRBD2,CASRQREYMETQYF
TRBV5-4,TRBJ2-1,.,CASGRTGPTNEQFF
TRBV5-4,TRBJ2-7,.,CASSPPGGRGPSYEQYF
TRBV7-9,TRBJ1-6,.,CASTTGRGRSPLHF
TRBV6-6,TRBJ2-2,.,CASRYRDNGELFF
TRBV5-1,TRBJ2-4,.,CASSLMGTVAKNIQYF
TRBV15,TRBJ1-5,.,CATSRDKGTNQPQHF
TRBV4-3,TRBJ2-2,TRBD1,CASSQDRTGGSDTGELFF
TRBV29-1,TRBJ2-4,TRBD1,CSVEGTGLLAKNIQYF
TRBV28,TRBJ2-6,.,CASSAGLSGANVLTF
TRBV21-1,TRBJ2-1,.,CASSKHSGTGGYHEQFF